This entry describes one TCR beta chain. Antigen specificity is unknown. The data derive from a study of T-cell memory formation after mild COVID-19. Study in general: TCR clusters largely stayed donor specific.

TCRdb independently ran MiXCR on the 5' RACE reads; one entry per CDR3 protein. The sample yields some 350,000 distinct CDR3 sequences, approximately 13% seen once. CDR1 SGHVS and CDR2 FQNEAQ come from the germline V gene. This CDR3 is 15 amino acids long. Trimming cost V 5 bases and J 6 bases; bases outside gene matches: 11. Findings and caveats of the study: The main location of contracting CD4+ clones was CM and EM, and that of contracting CD8+ clones was EMRA. CD4+ bias marked clones expanding day 15 to 37, unlike balanced contracting clones.

Input material: PBMCs or a T cell subset sorted from them (not recorded which). This TCR came from a man aged 18 to 30 who had mild COVID-19 (a few samples of this study predate the infection). Cell type and time point are not known. The chain uses TRBV7-8 and TRBJ2-7; the match to TRBD2 covers 9 bases. CDR3 in DNA: TGTGCCAGCAGCGATAACCGACTAGCGGTTTTCGAGCAGTACTTC. Protein sequence: CASSDNRLAVFEQYF. The full variable domain, with the rest looked up from reference TRBV7-8 and TRBJ2-7, is GAGVSQSPRYKVAKRGQDVALRCDPISGHVSLFWYQQALGQGPEFLTYFQNEAQLDKSGLPSDRFFAERPEGSVSTLKIQRTQQEDSAVYLCASSDNRLAVFEQYFGPGTRLTVT.